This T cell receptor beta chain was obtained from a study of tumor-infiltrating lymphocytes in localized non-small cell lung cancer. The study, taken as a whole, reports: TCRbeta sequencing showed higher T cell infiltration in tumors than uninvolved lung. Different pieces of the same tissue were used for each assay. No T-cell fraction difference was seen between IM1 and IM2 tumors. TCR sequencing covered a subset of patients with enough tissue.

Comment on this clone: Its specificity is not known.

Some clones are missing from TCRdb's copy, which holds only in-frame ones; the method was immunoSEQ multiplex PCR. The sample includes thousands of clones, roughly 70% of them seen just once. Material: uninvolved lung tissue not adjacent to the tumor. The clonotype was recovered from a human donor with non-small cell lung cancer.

The CDR3, as DNA: TGTGCCACCCGATCAGGGCCCACTGAAGCTTTCTTT. As protein: CATRSGPTEAFF. The chain combines TRBV30 with TRBJ1-1; the D gene is possibly TRBD1 (5 bases). Trimming took 8 bases from V and 4 from J, leaving 14 bases between them. The CDR3 contains 12 residues. Germline V gene lookup returns CDR1 GTSNPN and CDR2 SVGIG (reference sequence). Using reference TRBV30 and TRBJ1-1 for the parts outside the CDR3, the full variable domain is SQTIHQWPATLVQPVGSPLSLECTVEGTSNPNLYWYRQAAGRGLQLLFYSVGIGQISSEVPQNLSASRPQDRQFILSSKKLLLSDSGFYLCATRSGPTEAFFGQGTRLTVV.